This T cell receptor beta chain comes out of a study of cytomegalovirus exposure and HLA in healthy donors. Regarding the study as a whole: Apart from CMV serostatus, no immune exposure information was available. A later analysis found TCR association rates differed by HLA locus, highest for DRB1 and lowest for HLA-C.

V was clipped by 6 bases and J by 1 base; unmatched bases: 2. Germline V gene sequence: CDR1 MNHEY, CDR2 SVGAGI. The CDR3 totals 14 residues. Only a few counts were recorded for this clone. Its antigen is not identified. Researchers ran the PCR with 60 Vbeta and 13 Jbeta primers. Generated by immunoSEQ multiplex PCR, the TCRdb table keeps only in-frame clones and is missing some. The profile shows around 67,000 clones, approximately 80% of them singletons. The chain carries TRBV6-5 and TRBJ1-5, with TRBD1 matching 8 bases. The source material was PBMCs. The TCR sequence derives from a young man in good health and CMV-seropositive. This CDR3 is CASSRDRSNQPQHF. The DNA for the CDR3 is TGTGCCAGCAGCCGGGACAGGAGCAATCAGCCCCAGCATTTT.